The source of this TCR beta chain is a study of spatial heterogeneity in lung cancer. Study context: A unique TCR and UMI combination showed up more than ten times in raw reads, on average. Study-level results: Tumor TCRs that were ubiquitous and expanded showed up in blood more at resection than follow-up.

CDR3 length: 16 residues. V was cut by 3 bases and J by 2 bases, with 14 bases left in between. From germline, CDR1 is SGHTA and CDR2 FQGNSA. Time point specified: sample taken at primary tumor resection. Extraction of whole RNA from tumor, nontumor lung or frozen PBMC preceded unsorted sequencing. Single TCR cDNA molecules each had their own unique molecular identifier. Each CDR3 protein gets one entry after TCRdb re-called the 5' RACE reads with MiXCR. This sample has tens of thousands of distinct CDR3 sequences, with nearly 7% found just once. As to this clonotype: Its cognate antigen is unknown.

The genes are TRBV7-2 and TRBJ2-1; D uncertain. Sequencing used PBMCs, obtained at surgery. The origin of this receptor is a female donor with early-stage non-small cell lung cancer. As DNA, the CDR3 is TGTGCCAGCAGCTTTGGCAGCCGAAATCCCTACAATGAGCAGTTCTTC. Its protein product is CASSFGSRNPYNEQFF. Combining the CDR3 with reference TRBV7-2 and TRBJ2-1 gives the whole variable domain GAGVSQSPSNKVTEKGKDVELRCDPISGHTALYWYRQSLGQGLEFLIYFQGNSAPDKSGLPSDRFSAERTGGSVSTLTIQRTQQEDSAVYLCASSFGSRNPYNEQFFGPGTRLTVL.